The 12 T cell receptor beta chains below all came from one sample that was sequenced in a study of cytomegalovirus exposure and HLA in healthy donors. PCR amplification relied on 60 Vbeta primers (plus 13 Jbeta primers). Sequencing was performed with immunoSEQ multiplex PCR; in TCRdb, only in-frame clones are kept and a portion is missing. The table includes around 150,000 clones, 70% to 90% detected once. The specimen sequenced was PBMCs. These receptors all come from a young man in good health and CMV-seropositive.

The chain carries TRBV7-8 and TRBJ2-3; the match to TRBD1 covers 9 bases. The CDR3 covers 17 residues. V lost 4 bases, J lost 2 bases, and 10 bases stayed unmatched. Germline V CDR1 and CDR2: SGHVS, FQNEAQ. The CDR3: CASSSLRQGGLTDTQYF. The CDR3, as DNA: TGTGCCAGCAGCTCACTGCGACAGGGGGGCCTCACAGATACGCAGTATTTT.

In DNA, the CDR3 is TGTGCCAGCAGCTTAGCGGGCCATGAGCAGTTCTTC. This encodes CASSLAGHEQFF. The chain is built from TRBV7-2 and TRBJ2-1; no firm D call. Trimming shortened V by 0 bases and J by 8 bases, and 5 bases separated the two germline ends. The CDR3 consists of 12 residues. Germline V gene data show CDR1 as SGHTA and CDR2 as FQGNSA.

This chain uses TRBV20-1 with TRBJ2-3, with no clear D. Trimming pared 6 bases from V and 4 bases from J, leaving 8 bases between. CDR1 is DFQATT and CDR2 is SNEGSKA in the germline V gene (reference sequence). CDR3 length: 11 amino acids. CDR3 loop: CSASTSDTQYF. The CDR3 DNA follows: TGCAGTGCGTCTACTTCAGATACGCAGTATTTT.

V usage is TRBV5-1 and J usage is TRBJ2-1; the match to TRBD2 covers 12 bases. The germline V gene has CDR1 SGHRS and CDR2 YFSETQ. The J segment lost 6 bases and the V segment lost 4 bases, leaving 5 bases of the junction unmatched. The CDR3 has 15 residues. Here the CDR3 DNA reads TGCGCCAGCAGCCCTACTAGCGGGGGGTTCAATGAGCAGTTCTTC. Translated, it gives CASSPTSGGFNEQFF.

The chain is built from TRBV10-3 and TRBJ2-7, with D perhaps TRBD1 (6 bases). This CDR3 has 15 amino acids. V gave up 0 bases and J gave up 0 bases, with 9 bases separating them. Germline V gene data show CDR1 as ENHRY and CDR2 as SYGVKD. The CDR3: CAISESGGPSYEQYF. As DNA, the CDR3 is TGTGCCATCAGTGAGTCAGGGGGACCCTCCTACGAGCAGTACTTC.

This rearrangement joins TRBV15 to TRBJ1-1; D uncertain. Trimming took 5 bases from V and 0 from J, leaving 10 bases between them. In germline, CDR1 is LNHNV, CDR2 YYDKDF (reference sequence). CDR3 length: 14 amino acids. This chain's CDR3 is CATSPEELNTEAFF. For the CDR3, the DNA is TGTGCCACCAGCCCGGAGGAATTGAACACTGAAGCTTTCTTT.

The V gene is TRBV6-6, the J gene TRBJ1-5; 7 nucleotides match TRBD1. Germline V gene data show CDR1 as MNHNY and CDR2 as SVGAGI (reference sequence). Trimming removed 8 bases from V and 0 bases from J; junction bases left unmatched: 7. The CDR3 has 15 amino acids. This chain's CDR3 is CASRQGTDSNQPQHF. DNA of the CDR3: TGTGCCAGCCGACAGGGTACAGATAGCAATCAGCCCCAGCATTTT.

V is TRBV4-3 and J is TRBJ1-1; D perhaps matches TRBD1 (6 bases). Trimming pared 2 bases from V and 11 bases from J, leaving 15 bases between. CDR1 is LGHNA, CDR2 YSLEER, per germline. CDR3 length: 13 amino acids. CDR3 residues: CASSQTRGLGAFF. For the CDR3, the DNA is TGCGCCAGCAGCCAAACCAGGGGCCTCGGCGCTTTCTTT.

Worth noting for this clone: At one of its ends the junction is not consistent with the germline gene, which may arise from a read error. The gene calls are TRBV2 and TRBJ2-5, with TRBD2 identical over 8 bases. Germline V gene lookup returns CDR1 SNHLY and CDR2 FYNNEI. The CDR3 has 14 amino acids. CDR3 region: CAGSRDFIGGDQYF. CDR3 in DNA: TGTGCCGGCAGCCGGGACTTCATCGGGGGGGACCAGTACTTC.

The V and J genes are TRBV5-1 and TRBJ2-1; the match to TRBD1 covers 7 bases. Losses at the gene ends were 0 bases for V and 1 base for J; bases not matched to a gene: 13. Germline lookup yields CDR1 SGHRS and CDR2 YFSETQ. CDR3 length: 19 residues. In nucleotides, the CDR3 is TGCGCCAGCAGCTTGGGAGACAGGGCCCCTTTTTTGTCCTACAATGAGCAGTTCTTC. This codes for CASSLGDRAPFLSYNEQFF.

The chain is built from TRBV27 and TRBJ1-4; 9 bases are shared with TRBD1. The J segment lost 8 bases and the V segment lost 5 bases, leaving 6 bases of the junction unmatched. The CDR3 extends over 14 amino acids. Germline V gene sequence: CDR1 MNHEY, CDR2 SMNVEV (reference sequence). For the CDR3, the DNA is TGTGCCAGCAGTCAAGGGACAGGGCAGGAAAAACTGTTTTTT. It translates to CASSQGTGQEKLFF.

The chain couples TRBV30 to TRBJ1-5, with 7 bases aligning to TRBD1. Germline V gives CDR1 GTSNPN, CDR2 SVGIG (reference sequence). The CDR3 length is 16 residues. Trimming cost V 0 bases and J 0 bases; bases outside gene matches: 5. The CDR3: CAWSVAGGDSNQPQHF. The CDR3 bases are TGTGCCTGGAGTGTAGCAGGGGGAGATAGCAATCAGCCCCAGCATTTT.